These T cell receptor beta chains were read from a single sample in a study of cytomegalovirus exposure and HLA in healthy donors. Assay: immunoSEQ multiplex PCR; the TCRdb copy retains only in-frame clones and omits some. The table lists approximately 170,000 clones, 81% of them singletons. Sequencing was carried out using PBMCs. The receptors were gathered from a man in his forties or fifties in good health and CMV-seropositive. Each CDR3 is given with its conserved first and last residue. A D gene is named only where the DNA matches it firmly.

-	TRBJ2-5	TRBV7-2	CASSLQRTETQYF
TRBD1	TRBJ1-5	TRBV27	CASSPVDRDNQPQHF
TRBD2	TRBJ2-5	TRBV4-2	CASSQELSAGGSKQETQYF
TRBD1	TRBJ1-1	TRBV19	CASQITGGSTEAFF
TRBD2	TRBJ2-1	TRBV11-2	CASSRTSGGYNEQFF
TRBD1	TRBJ1-1	TRBV30	CAWSGDRAEHTEAFF
TRBD1	TRBJ2-5	TRBV18	CASSFTGDQETQYF
TRBD1	TRBJ2-5	TRBV18	CASSPTGFKEIQYF
TRBD2	TRBJ2-1	TRBV4-1	CASSPRTSGSGEQFF
-	TRBJ1-2	TRBV2	CASVPITLDYGYTF
-	TRBJ1-4	TRBV21-1	CASFCGRGGVEKLFF
TRBD1	TRBJ2-1	TRBV11-1	CASSSLRGRYNEQFF
TRBD2	TRBJ2-3	TRBV12-5	CASAGRGPDTQYF
-	TRBJ2-7	TRBV27	CASSLLVEETSYEQYF
-	TRBJ2-3	TRBV5-1	CASSGGGQGTDTQYF
-	TRBJ1-3	TRBV28	CATLPEDLNTIYF
-	TRBJ1-1	TRBV19	CASRLAGQMNTEAFF
-	TRBJ2-5	TRBV7-2	CASRPGGLPETQYF
-	TRBJ1-1	TRBV5-1	CASSLEAGNTEAFF
-	TRBJ1-5	TRBV28	CASTIGGSNQPQHF
-	TRBJ1-5	TRBV27	CASSRLGQHQPQHF
-	TRBJ1-1	TRBV5-1	CASSLVSNTEAFF
TRBD2	TRBJ2-7	TRBV7-2	CASTLAGEAYEQYF
-	TRBJ1-4	TRBV30	CAWTRTLTTNEKLFF
-	TRBJ1-5	TRBV5-5	CASSSQWPNQPQHF
TRBD2	TRBJ2-1	TRBV11-2	CASSSLAGRVDEQFF
-	TRBJ1-2	TRBV21-1	CASTEGVFGYTF
TRBD1	TRBJ2-2	TRBV10-3	CAISDAGQGSTGELFF
-	TRBJ1-5	TRBV7-2	CASSLAGSGNQPQHF
TRBD1	TRBJ2-7	TRBV27	CASSLSRDSYEQYF
-	TRBJ2-1	TRBV28	CASRGTSGSSYNEQFF
-	TRBJ1-1	TRBV5-5	CASSFWRVWANTEAFF
-	TRBJ1-5	TRBV5-1	CASSLAHNQPQHF
TRBD2	TRBJ2-1	TRBV15	CATSRAQTGLAEYNEQFF
-	TRBJ1-2	TRBV4-1	CASSQDPSNYGYTF
TRBD2	TRBJ2-7	TRBV28	CASSLAGGLGEQYF
-	TRBJ1-1	TRBV29-1	CSVSGRDTEAFF
-	TRBJ1-1	TRBV5-1	CASSLVQMNTEAFF
TRBD1	TRBJ2-2	TRBV6-5	CASSYRDRRDTGELFF
TRBD2	TRBJ2-3	TRBV7-8	CASSLGISGGATDTQYF
TRBD1	TRBJ1-2	TRBV5-1	CASRDRADGYTF
-	TRBJ2-7	TRBV7-6	CASSHTAGEQYF
-	TRBJ2-2	TRBV27	CASRKQGLGTGELFF
TRBD1	TRBJ1-1	TRBV28	CASSPTGVGATEAFF
TRBD1	TRBJ1-5	TRBV4-1	CASSQEKDRGGNQPQHF
-	TRBJ2-5	TRBV6-5	CASSRLRLTRETQYF
-	TRBJ1-1	TRBV27	CASSWGRDTEAFF
-	TRBJ2-7	TRBV10-3	CAISDKAVVSYEQYF
-	TRBJ2-2	TRBV11-1	CASSLVRAGTGELFF
TRBD2	TRBJ2-7	TRBV13	CASSFQLGLAKPYEQYF
-	TRBJ1-2	TRBV6-5	CASSDGGLRHYYTF
-	TRBJ2-2	TRBV6-1	CATDSLTYTGELFF
-	TRBJ1-1	TRBV27	CASSGLLGLVMNTEAFF
TRBD1	TRBJ1-4	TRBV2	CASRPGTGPEKLFF